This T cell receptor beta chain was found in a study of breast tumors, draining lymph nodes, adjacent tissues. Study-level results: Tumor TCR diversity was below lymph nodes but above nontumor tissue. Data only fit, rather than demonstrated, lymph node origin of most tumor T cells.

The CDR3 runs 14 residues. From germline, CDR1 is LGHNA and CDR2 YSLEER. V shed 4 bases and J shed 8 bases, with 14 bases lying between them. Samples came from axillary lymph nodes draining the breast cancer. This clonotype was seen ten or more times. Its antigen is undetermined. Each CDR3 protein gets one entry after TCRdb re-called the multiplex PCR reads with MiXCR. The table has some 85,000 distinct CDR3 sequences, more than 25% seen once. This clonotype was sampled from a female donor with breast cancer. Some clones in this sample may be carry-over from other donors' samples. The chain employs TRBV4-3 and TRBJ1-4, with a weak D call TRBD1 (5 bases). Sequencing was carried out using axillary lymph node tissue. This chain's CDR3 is CASSRDDGWEKLFF. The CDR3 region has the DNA TGCGCCAGCAGCCGGGACGACGGGTGGGAAAAACTGTTTTTT.